This T cell receptor beta chain was found in a study of cytomegalovirus exposure and HLA in healthy donors. As concerns this clone: The antigen remains undetermined.

Study-level findings and limits: A cluster of highly shared sequence variants was likely a sequencing artifact. Sequences of the TCR beta chain were said to predict the HLA-A and HLA-B alleles of most subjects accurately. In an earlier analysis, productive rearrangement rates for most beta V segments clustered near 87% or 30%. Later analysis suggested most CMV-associated TCR beta chains were HLA-restricted.

PCR employed 60 Vbeta and 13 Jbeta primers. The assay was immunoSEQ multiplex PCR, and TCRdb's table has in-frame clones only and misses some. Here the sample spans around 99,000 clones, roughly three quarters being singletons. The CDR3 covers 13 residues. Germline V CDR1 and CDR2: SGHDT, YYEEEE. Trimming left V 4 bases short and J 4 bases short, with 11 bases between. The source of this sequence is a woman between 50 and 59 years old in good health and CMV-seropositive. The sequenced sample was PBMCs. The V gene is TRBV5-6, the J gene TRBJ1-2; D is unresolved. The CDR3 sequence is CASSPDILYGYTF. As DNA, the CDR3 is TGTGCCAGCAGCCCAGACATCCTCTATGGCTACACCTTC.